The source of this T cell receptor beta chain is a study of blood T cell repertoires in COVID-19. Study summary: The samples span acute and convalescent COVID-19 from the United States, Italy and Spain. In each case, the material was cDNA or gDNA derived from T cells, B-cell-depleted T cells, or PBMCs.

Germline V gives CDR1 WNHNN, CDR2 SYGVQD (reference sequence). The ends were cut back, 6 bases at V and 6 bases at J, with 15 bases in the middle. The CDR3 runs 13 residues. As handled by the study authors: Estimates of nucleated cell counts were drawn from the amplification of reference gene primers. Profiling relied on immunoSEQ multiplex PCR, and the TCRdb table lists in-frame clones only, not all of them. V, J and clone size derive from that table, while D and trimming were established from the DNA sequence. The sample has about 160,000 clones, 78% seen once. The TCR was taken from a woman aged 80 or older with acute or convalescent COVID-19. The chain recombines TRBV10-1 with TRBJ2-7, with unresolved D. The sample was peripheral blood. CDR3 loop: CASRRDESGEQYF. The DNA for the CDR3 is TGCGCCAGCAGGCGTGACGAGTCGGGCGAGCAGTACTTC.